This T cell receptor (beta chain) was sequenced during a study of STAT3 mutations in large granular lymphocyte leukemia. About the research overall: Canonical activating STAT3 mutations were detected in roughly half of the longitudinally sequenced T-LGLL patients. Study-level results: Some patients had persisting codominant clonotypes that could mask small clones. Every T-cell large granular lymphocyte leukemia patient had at least one immunodominant TCR beta clonotype.

TCRdb's copy holds only in-frame clones and misses some; the assay was immunoSEQ multiplex PCR. The sample shows 8,300 or so clones, 91% of them seen only once. CDR1 is MGHRA and CDR2 is YSYEKL in the germline V gene. This CDR3 spans 16 amino acids. V was shortened by 1 base and J by 0 bases, with 13 bases between the two germline ends. Concerning this clone itself: Its antigen is as yet unknown.

The chain is built from TRBV4-1 and TRBJ2-7; no clear D gene. The TCR originated in a middle-aged man with T-cell large granular lymphocyte leukemia. Some clones in this sample may be carry-over from other donors' samples. Sequenced material: peripheral blood mononuclear cells. Here the CDR3 reads CASSQGMLRSSYEQYF. The DNA for the CDR3 is TGCGCCAGCAGCCAAGGTATGCTTCGGAGCTCCTACGAGCAGTACTTC.